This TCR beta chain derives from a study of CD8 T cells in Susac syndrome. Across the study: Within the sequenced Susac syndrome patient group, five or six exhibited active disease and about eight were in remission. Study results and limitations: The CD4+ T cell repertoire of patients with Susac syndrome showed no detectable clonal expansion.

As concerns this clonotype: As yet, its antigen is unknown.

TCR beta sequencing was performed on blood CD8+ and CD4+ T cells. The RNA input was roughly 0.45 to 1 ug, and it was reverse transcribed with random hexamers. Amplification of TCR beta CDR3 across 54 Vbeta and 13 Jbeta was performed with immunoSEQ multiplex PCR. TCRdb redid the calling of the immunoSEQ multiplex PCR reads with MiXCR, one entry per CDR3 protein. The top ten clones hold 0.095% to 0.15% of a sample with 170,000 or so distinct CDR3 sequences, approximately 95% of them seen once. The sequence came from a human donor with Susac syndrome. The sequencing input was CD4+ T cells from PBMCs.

The CDR3 spells CASSQNGHTEAFF. The DNA of the CDR3 is TGTGCCAGCAGCCAAAATGGTCACACTGAAGCTTTCTTT. The chain carries TRBV3-1 and TRBJ1-1; D not certain. From germline, CDR1 is LGHDT and CDR2 YNNKEL (reference sequence). The CDR3 is 13 amino acids. Trimming pared 2 bases from V and 3 bases from J, leaving 7 bases between.